This section outlines one TCR beta chain sequence together with its context. The entry originates in a study of preoperative IRX-2 immunotherapy in early breast cancer. Specified treatment: preoperative locoregional IRX-2 cytokine immunotherapy. Samples came from a phase Ib trial of preoperative locoregional IRX-2 cytokine immunotherapy. Data came from immunoSEQ multiplex PCR; TCRdb stores just in-frame clones and leaves some out. The data show 950 to 1,500 clones, around 75% seen once. Germline V lookup: CDR1 LNHDA, CDR2 SQIVND (reference sequence). The CDR3 is made up of 14 amino acids. Trimming took off 7 bases at V and 5 bases at J, with 15 bases between the two ends.

The J gene is TRBJ1-3, the V gene TRBV19; D possibly corresponds to TRBD1 (6 bases). This receptor was obtained from a human donor with breast cancer. The material was tumor tissue, obtained after IRX-2 immunotherapy. The CDR3 spells CASTLTGMRNTIYF. The CDR3 DNA reads TGTGCCAGTACCCTCACAGGGATGAGAAACACCATATATTTT.